Sequencing of this TCR beta chain was carried out in a study of blood T cell repertoires in COVID-19. Study information: Nucleic acid was either cDNA or gDNA, and it came from T cells, B-cell-depleted T cells, or PBMCs.

Sequencing was performed with immunoSEQ multiplex PCR; in TCRdb, only in-frame clones are kept and a portion is missing. Here the sample spans about 140,000 clones, 84% being singletons. CDR3 length: 20 residues. Germline CDR1 SGHRS, CDR2 YFSETQ. The ends lost 2 bases at V and 2 bases at J; junction bases unmatched: 13. Sequencing was performed on PBMCs or T cells enriched from blood (not recorded which). This sequence originates from a woman in her fifties or sixties with acute COVID-19. The chain joins TRBV5-1 to TRBJ2-6, with TRBD1 identical over 10 bases. The DNA for the CDR3 is TGCGCCAGCAGCTTCATCTCATCAGGGACAGGGGAACCTGGGGCCAACGTCCTGACTTTC. This codes for CASSFISSGTGEPGANVLTF.